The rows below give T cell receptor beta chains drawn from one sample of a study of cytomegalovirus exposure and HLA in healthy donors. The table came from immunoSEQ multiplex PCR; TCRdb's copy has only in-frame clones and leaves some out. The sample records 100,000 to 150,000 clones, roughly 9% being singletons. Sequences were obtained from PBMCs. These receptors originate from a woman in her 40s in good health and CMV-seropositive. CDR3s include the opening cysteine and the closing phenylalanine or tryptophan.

CDR3: CASSLLWDSLSSTF
J: TRBJ1-2
V: TRBV7-2

CDR3: CASSEETSGFYEQYF
J: TRBJ2-7
V: TRBV6-1

CDR3: CASRGQGVNSYEQYF
J: TRBJ2-7
V: TRBV6-1

CDR3: CASSLEGQGSNSPLHF
J: TRBJ1-6
V: TRBV5-6

CDR3: CASSFTGEFGTEAFF
J: TRBJ1-1
V: TRBV5-1

CDR3: CASSPSAGRTEAFF
J: TRBJ1-1
V: TRBV18

CDR3: CASSLGDTRTDTQYF
J: TRBJ2-3
V: TRBV7-2

CDR3: CASSRDRVDGYTF
J: TRBJ1-2
V: TRBV5-8

CDR3: CASTSLAGGPSNFYEQYF
J: TRBJ2-7
V: TRBV19

CDR3: CASSLMGGQGINYGYTF
J: TRBJ1-2
V: TRBV7-9

CDR3: CASSQGHSSLDEQFF
J: TRBJ2-1
V: TRBV4-1

CDR3: CASSQGDSNTGELFF
J: TRBJ2-2
V: TRBV4-1

CDR3: CASSLRGLGSPLHF
J: TRBJ1-6
V: TRBV18

CDR3: CASSLGTGGNTEAFF
J: TRBJ1-1
V: TRBV11-2

CDR3: CASSKRGTTDTQYF
J: TRBJ2-3
V: TRBV5-4

CDR3: CASSLQDTNSPLHF
J: TRBJ1-6
V: TRBV7-8

CDR3: CASKYASGYQETQYF
J: TRBJ2-5
V: TRBV10-2

CDR3: CASSPEGQGTDTQYF
J: TRBJ2-3
V: TRBV5-1

CDR3: CASSTSPGNEQFF
J: TRBJ2-1
V: TRBV9

CDR3: CASSYDRGNTEAFF
J: TRBJ1-1
V: TRBV6-6

CDR3: CASSLGAGSNYGYTF
J: TRBJ1-2
V: TRBV11-1

CDR3: CASRERGQFNYGYTF
J: TRBJ1-2
V: TRBV6-6

CDR3: CASSRSGTSGGHNEQFF
J: TRBJ2-1
V: TRBV5-1

CDR3: CATSRGGGGGEKLFF
J: TRBJ1-4
V: TRBV15

CDR3: CASSQEKLRVNTEAFF
J: TRBJ1-1
V: TRBV4-3

CDR3: CASSLGLAGGSTDTQYF
J: TRBJ2-3
V: TRBV5-1

CDR3: CASSAGGGQMRGYTF
J: TRBJ1-2
V: TRBV7-9

CDR3: CASSYPERGIYGYTF
J: TRBJ1-2
V: TRBV6-5

CDR3: CASSADRGYQETQYF
J: TRBJ2-5
V: TRBV2

CDR3: CACGLFSSGANVLTF
J: TRBJ2-6
V: TRBV6-5

CDR3: CASSSGQGLGAYEQYF
J: TRBJ2-7
V: TRBV5-1

CDR3: CASDSPYEQYF
J: TRBJ2-7
V: TRBV2

CDR3: CATSRGTWEGGYEQYF
J: TRBJ2-7
V: TRBV15

CDR3: CASSPPTGISGANVLTF
J: TRBJ2-6
V: TRBV5-1

CDR3: CASSLSGSGQETQYF
J: TRBJ2-5
V: TRBV5-1

CDR3: CASSLEGGAGDTQYF
J: TRBJ2-3
V: TRBV11-3

CDR3: CASSPRHGGSYNEQFF
J: TRBJ2-1
V: TRBV7-2

CDR3: CASSSRQVGYEQYF
J: TRBJ2-7
V: TRBV11-2

CDR3: CASLRDNEQFF
J: TRBJ2-1
V: TRBV5-6

CDR3: CASSVGEDQPQHF
J: TRBJ1-5
V: TRBV9

CDR3: CASSLDRPSLSTDTQYF
J: TRBJ2-3
V: TRBV27

CDR3: CASSVLGGTDTQYF
J: TRBJ2-3
V: TRBV6-5

CDR3: CASSQGGQEGYTF
J: TRBJ1-2
V: TRBV18

CDR3: CASSQVEGVSYEQYF
J: TRBJ2-7
V: TRBV4-1

CDR3: CATSRVTGVANYGYTF
J: TRBJ1-2
V: TRBV15